Shown below are 23 T cell receptor beta chains from a single sample sequenced in a study of CXCR3-negative and CXCR3-positive naive CD8 T cells (dated by TCRdb to the late 2010s). Summary of the overall study and its limitations: TRB CDR3s from CXCR3-positive naive cells showed higher hydrophobicity (lower Kidera factor 4), lower energy, and higher strength and volume indices than CXCR3-negative naive cells.

The antigens of these receptors remain unknown. Instrument used: NextSeq 550. The Human TCR Profiling Kit (MiLaboratory) was used to make UMI-labeled 5' RACE TRB cDNA libraries. Based on TCRdb reprocessing of the reads, there is one entry per CDR3 protein sequence, and DNA is missing. The table for this sample lists roughly 100,000 distinct CDR3 sequences. The ten most abundant clones make up 0.38% of the sample. Sequenced material: naive CXCR3+ CD8+ T cells from blood. The cell subset or site label on this specimen signifies: CD45RO-CCR7+CD27+CD95- naive CD8+ T cells expressing CXCR3 (TNR3+). The source of these receptors is a human donor in good health. Some clones in this sample may be carry-over from other donors' samples.

The chain uses TRBV4-1 and TRBJ2-2; the TCRdb D gene call, TRBD1, has no DNA to confirm it. Germline V gene lookup returns CDR1 MGHRA and CDR2 YSYEKL. This CDR3 has 16 residues. This CDR3 is CASSPTGRTDTGELFF.

The chain joins TRBV11-3 to TRBJ2-7. The CDR3 totals 12 residues. In germline, CDR1 is SGHNT, CDR2 YENEEA. This CDR3 is CASSPTSPEQYF.

V and J are TRBV28 and TRBJ2-3. Per the germline V gene, CDR1 is MDHEN and CDR2 is SYDVKM. The CDR3 sequence is 18 residues long. CDR3 sequence reads: CASSHLVMGKSSTDTQYF.

The J gene is TRBJ1-4, the V gene TRBV7-9. The CDR3 is 15 amino acids. The germline gives CDR1 SEHNR, CDR2 FQNEAQ (reference sequence). The CDR3 sequence is CASSLQSQFNEKLFF.

The chain joins TRBV27 to TRBJ1-5. CDR1 and CDR2 from the germline V gene are MNHEY and SMNVEV (reference sequence). The CDR3 is made up of 15 amino acids. This CDR3 reads CASSLASYSNQPQHF.

The rearrangement links TRBV7-9 to TRBJ1-1; the TRBD1 assignment by TCRdb is unverifiable without DNA. Germline V CDR1 and CDR2: SEHNR, FQNEAQ (reference sequence). The CDR3 has 15 amino acids. The CDR3 protein is CASSLEGQGGTEAFF.

This rearrangement joins TRBV28 to TRBJ1-1; without DNA, the TCRdb call of TRBD1 cannot be checked. CDR3 length: 16 residues. Germline CDR1 reads MDHEN; CDR2 reads SYDVKM. CDR3: CASSLNWWGGNTEAFF.

The genes are TRBV27 and TRBJ2-3; TCRdb's D call, TRBD1, is unchecked because there is no DNA. The CDR3 has 17 amino acids. Germline lookup yields CDR1 MNHEY and CDR2 SMNVEV (reference sequence). The CDR3 here is CASSLSSWIGETDTQYF.

The CDR3 reads CASSESHSWQFF. The V call is TRBV25-1, the J call TRBJ2-1. The CDR3 runs 12 residues. CDR1 is MGHDK and CDR2 is SYGVNS in the germline V gene.

V gene TRBV6-6 combines with J gene TRBJ2-1. The CDR3 sequence is 18 residues long. CDR1 MNHNY and CDR2 SVGAGI come from the germline V gene (reference sequence). The CDR3 reads CASSYSRIYSTGWNEQFF.

V and J are TRBV29-1 and TRBJ1-2; TCRdb's D gene call, TRBD1, goes unchecked for lack of DNA. Germline V gives CDR1 SQVTM, CDR2 ANQGSEA. This CDR3 contains 12 residues. CDR3 in amino acids: CSVLQGVDGYTF.

CDR3 amino acids: CSVGTRSAGANVLTF. J is TRBJ2-6 and V is TRBV29-1; checking the TCRdb D call of TRBD1 is not possible without DNA. Germline assignment: CDR1 SQVTM and CDR2 ANQGSEA. The CDR3 has 15 residues.

This rearrangement joins TRBV28 to TRBJ1-2; lacking DNA, the TRBD1 call made by TCRdb goes unchecked. Germline CDR1 is MDHEN and CDR2 is SYDVKM. The CDR3 runs 14 residues. CDR3 in amino acids: CASSFREEYGGYTF.

The chain couples TRBV2 to TRBJ2-7; TCRdb's assignment of TRBD1 cannot be checked, as there is no DNA. Looked up from germline, CDR1 is SNHLY and CDR2 is FYNNEI. The CDR3 sequence is 13 residues long. The CDR3: CASNPSSAYEQYF.

The chain has TRBV4-3 and TRBJ2-7. The CDR3 runs to 15 residues. Germline V gene lookup returns CDR1 LGHNA and CDR2 YSLEER. The CDR3 region is CASSLNYGESYEQYF.

The chain employs TRBV29-1 and TRBJ2-7; the TCRdb call, TRBD1, lacks DNA for checking. CDR1 and CDR2 from the germline V gene are SQVTM and ANQGSEA. The CDR3 consists of 15 residues. The CDR3 region is CSVEAPGEEAYEQYF.

The V gene is TRBV28, the J gene TRBJ1-1; without DNA, the TCRdb call of TRBD1 cannot be checked. CDR1 and CDR2 (germline): MDHEN, SYDVKM. The CDR3 runs to 13 residues. CDR3 in amino acids: CASSLGRGGEAFF. The entire variable domain, with the rest obtained from reference TRBV28 and TRBJ1-1, is as follows: DVKVTQSSRYLVKRTGEKVFLECVQDMDHENMFWYRQDPGLGLRLIYFSYDVKMKEKGDIPEGYSVSREKKERFSLILESASTNQTSMYLCASSLGRGGEAFFGQGTRLTVV.

The chain links TRBV7-3 to TRBJ2-1; TCRdb's assignment of TRBD2 cannot be checked, as there is no DNA. CDR3 size: 13 residues. The germline gives CDR1 SGHTA, CDR2 FQGTGA. The CDR3 is CASSLTGLNEQFF.

This chain uses TRBV20-1 with TRBJ2-7. The CDR3 has 15 residues. CDR1 and CDR2 from the germline V gene are DFQATT and SNEGSKA (reference sequence). The CDR3 reads CSARDLRGGSDEQYF.

The chain carries TRBV2 and TRBJ2-3; the TCRdb call, TRBD2, lacks DNA for checking. CDR1 is SNHLY, CDR2 FYNNEI, per germline. CDR3 length: 16 amino acids. Here the CDR3 reads CASSYPRGGVADTQYF.

The V and J genes are TRBV7-9 and TRBJ2-5. CDR3 length: 16 amino acids. Germline assignment: CDR1 SEHNR and CDR2 FQNEAQ (reference sequence). The CDR3 sequence is CASSIPPNDTVGTQYF. Drawing the rest from reference TRBV7-9 and TRBJ2-5, the complete variable domain is DTGVSQNPRHKITKRGQNVTFRCDPISEHNRLYWYRQTLGQGPEFLTYFQNEAQLEKSRLLSDRFSAERPKGSFSTLEIQRTEQGDSAMYLCASSIPPNDTVGTQYFGPGTRLLVL.

The chain couples TRBV28 to TRBJ1-1. The CDR3 contains 12 residues. Germline loops: CDR1 MDHEN, CDR2 SYDVKM. This chain's CDR3 is CASRRVNTEAFF.

The rearrangement links TRBV15 to TRBJ2-1; no DNA is available, so the TRBD1 call from TCRdb remains unchecked. The CDR3 sequence is 14 residues long. The V gene's germline CDR1 is LNHNV and CDR2 YYDKDF (reference sequence). This CDR3 is CATSSTGSSDEQFF.